Listed below are T cell receptor beta chains from one sample, sequenced in a study of CD8+CD57+ T cells in acquired aplastic anemia. TCRdb reprocessed the reads via MiXCR and lists one record per CDR3 protein. This sample has 40,000 to 50,000 distinct CDR3 sequences; 70% to 80% occur once, and the top ten carry roughly 34%. Sequencing used sorted CD4+, CD8+, or CD8+CD57+ T cells (not recorded which) from PBMCs. These receptors were obtained from a human donor in good health, serving as a control. Each CDR3 is given with its conserved first and last residue. A D gene is named only where the DNA matches it firmly. Size tells how often a clone was seen (once, few, many) or the class of an expanded clone, and some rows leave it out.

v_call	d_call	clone_size	j_call	cdr3_nt	cdr3_aa
TRBV20-1	TRBD1	.	TRBJ1-1	TGCAGTGCTCTCCGGGACAGGGGGCACAACACTGAAGCTTTCTTT	CSALRDRGHNTEAFF
TRBV2	.	once	TRBJ1-2	TGTGCCAGCAGTGAACTTCCCTTACTGAGGACCTTC	CASSELPLLRTF
TRBV19	.	.	TRBJ2-5	TGTGCCAGTAGTATAGGCTATGGACAAGAGACCCAGTACTTC	CASSIGYGQETQYF
TRBV10-3	TRBD2	.	TRBJ2-5	TGTGCCATCAGCCCGGGAGGCCCGCAAGAGACCCAGTACTTC	CAISPGGPQETQYF
TRBV19	.	.	TRBJ1-5	TGTGCCAGTAGTACCCGGACAGACAATAGCAATCAGCCCCAGCATTTT	CASSTRTDNSNQPQHF
TRBV11-1	.	once	TRBJ2-7	TGTGCCAGCAGCTTAGCCGAGCGGTTAAGCTCCCACTACGAGCAGTACTTC	CASSLAERLSSHYEQYF
TRBV15	.	.	TRBJ1-1	TGTGCCACCAGTTCGAATGAGGGCACTGAAGCTTTCTTT	CATSSNEGTEAFF
TRBV9	TRBD1	.	TRBJ2-1	TGTGCCAGCACCGTAGGGGGCGCGAACGATGAGCAGTTCTTC	CASTVGGANDEQFF
TRBV29-1	TRBD1	.	TRBJ1-1	TGCAGCGGGGGGACAGCGAACACTGAAGCTTTCTTT	CSGGTANTEAFF
TRBV24-1	.	.	TRBJ1-3	TGTGCCACCAGTGATTCTCTACAGGGTGGCGCCATATATTTT	CATSDSLQGGAIYF
TRBV24-1	TRBD2	.	TRBJ2-5	TGTGCCACCAGTGATTTGGGACTAGGGATCCAAGAGACCCAGTACTTC	CATSDLGLGIQETQYF
TRBV5-4	.	once	TRBJ2-7	TGTGCCAGCAGCCAAGGGGGAAGCTACGAGCAGTACTTC	CASSQGGSYEQYF
TRBV19	TRBD1	.	TRBJ1-1	TGTGCCAGCCAAAGACAGGGGACGAACACTGAAGCTTTCTTT	CASQRQGTNTEAFF
TRBV15	.	few	TRBJ1-5	TGTGCCACCAGCAGAGACGGACAAAGCAATCAGCCCCAGCATTTT	CATSRDGQSNQPQHF
TRBV11-2	.	many	TRBJ1-1	TGTGCCAGCAGCTTAGATCTCGAGACGAACACTGAAGCTTTCTTT	CASSLDLETNTEAFF
TRBV9	TRBD2	few	TRBJ2-5	TGTGCCAGCAGCGTAGGAGGACTAGCGGGCCAAGAGACCCAGTACTTC	CASSVGGLAGQETQYF
TRBV15	.	.	TRBJ2-3	TGTGCCACCAGCAGAGGTTCGGGGGGCAGTGCAGATACGCAGTATTTT	CATSRGSGGSADTQYF
TRBV20-1	.	.	TRBJ2-3	TGCAGTGCTAGAGATTTGTTTAACGACGGGAGCACAGATACGCAGTATTTT	CSARDLFNDGSTDTQYF
TRBV19	.	.	TRBJ1-3	TGTGCCAGTAGTAGGGCCTCTGGAAACACCATATATTTT	CASSRASGNTIYF
TRBV9	.	.	TRBJ1-1	TGTGCCAGCAGCGAGCGGGGGCACACTGAAGCTTTCTTT	CASSERGHTEAFF
TRBV6-4	TRBD2	.	TRBJ2-1	TGTGCCAGCAGTGCCCTACCTAGCGGGAGGTCCTACAGTGAGCAGTTCTTC	CASSALPSGRSYSEQFF
TRBV5-1	.	few	TRBJ1-1	TGCGCCAGCAGCGGAATAGAGAGGGGAACTGAAGCTTTCTTT	CASSGIERGTEAFF
TRBV10-3	.	.	TRBJ2-2	TGTGCCATCAGTGACGGGATACAGGGAGACACCGGGGAGCTGTTTTTT	CAISDGIQGDTGELFF
TRBV29-1	TRBD1	.	TRBJ2-4	TGCAGCGTAGTGACAGGGGCGAACATTCAGTACTTC	CSVVTGANIQYF
TRBV19	.	.	TRBJ1-5	TGTGCCAGTAGTATCAACCGGGCACGGCAGCCCCAGCATTTT	CASSINRARQPQHF
TRBV29-1	TRBD1	few	TRBJ1-1	TGCAGCGGGGGGACAGGGGGGAACACTGAAGCTTTCTTT	CSGGTGGNTEAFF
TRBV25-1	TRBD1	.	TRBJ2-1	TGCGCCAGCAGTGAGAGGACAGGGGGCAGCTCCTACAATGAGCAGTTCTTC	CASSERTGGSSYNEQFF
TRBV11-2	.	.	TRBJ2-1	TGTGCCAGCAGCTCCATCCGGGACTGGCTCAATGAGCAGTTCTTC	CASSSIRDWLNEQFF
TRBV7-9	.	.	TRBJ2-2	TGTGCCAGCAGCTCAATTACCGGGGAGCTGTTTTTT	CASSSITGELFF
TRBV19	.	.	TRBJ1-2	TGTGCCAGTAGTATAGTGGGTGTCGGTGGCTACACCTTC	CASSIVGVGGYTF
TRBV12-3/TRBV12-4	.	.	TRBJ2-3	TGTGCCAGCAGTATCACCGGGACGGCAGATACGCAGTATTTT	CASSITGTADTQYF
TRBV7-2	.	few	TRBJ2-2	TGTGCCAGCAGCTTAGCGGCGAACACCGGGGAGCTGTTTTTT	CASSLAANTGELFF
TRBV20-1	.	.	TRBJ1-2	TGCAGTGCTAACGCGGGGAACGGTAACTATGGCTACACCTTC	CSANAGNGNYGYTF
TRBV29-1	.	.	TRBJ2-7	TGCAGCGTTGATGACAGCTCCTACGAGCAGTACTTC	CSVDDSSYEQYF
TRBV11-1	TRBD1	few	TRBJ2-3	TGTGCCAGCAGCTTAGCCCTAGGGACAGGGGGCTTTATCGCAGATACGCAGTATTTT	CASSLALGTGGFIADTQYF
TRBV24-1	.	.	TRBJ2-2	TGTGCCACCAGTGATTCACAGGTTAACGGGGAGCTGTTTTTT	CATSDSQVNGELFF
TRBV20-1	TRBD1	.	TRBJ1-3	TGCAGTGCTGCAGGGGGCACTGGAAACACCATATATTTT	CSAAGGTGNTIYF
TRBV19	.	few	TRBJ2-1	TGTGCCAGTAGTACCACGGACGGCAATGAGCAGTTCTTC	CASSTTDGNEQFF
TRBV2	.	.	TRBJ1-1	TGTGCCAGCAGTAGCCGCAAAGCGAACACTGAAGCTTTCTTT	CASSSRKANTEAFF
TRBV20-1	.	.	TRBJ1-3	TGCAGTGCCCAGAGAGACTCTGGAAACACCATATATTTT	CSAQRDSGNTIYF
TRBV25-1	.	.	TRBJ2-3	TGCGCCAGCAGTTCCCGGGAACTAAAAAGAGGCACAGATACGCAGTATTTT	CASSSRELKRGTDTQYF
TRBV20-1	.	.	TRBJ1-5	TGCAGTGCTAGAGCCGTTGATCAGCCCCAGCATTTT	CSARAVDQPQHF
TRBV5-6	.	.	TRBJ2-7	TGTGCCAGCAGCTCGGACACACAGCCCCTGTACTTC	CASSSDTQPLYF
TRBV12-3/TRBV12-4	.	.	TRBJ1-2	TGTGCCAGCAGTCAAAGCCCCAGGGGCACCTATGGCTACACCTTC	CASSQSPRGTYGYTF
TRBV19	.	.	TRBJ2-5	TGTGCCAGTAGTATAAAGGAGACCCAGTACTTC	CASSIKETQYF
TRBV7-3	TRBD1	.	TRBJ1-2	TGTGCCAGCAGCCCTGGACAGGGGGCCCAAGATGACTATGGCTACACCTTC	CASSPGQGAQDDYGYTF
TRBV25-1	.	.	TRBJ2-1	TGTGCCAGGATCGGGACGCACAGCAATGAGCAGTTCTTC	CARIGTHSNEQFF
TRBV7-2	TRBD1	.	TRBJ2-7	TGTGCCAGCAGCTCCGGGACAGGCTACGAGCAGTACTTC	CASSSGTGYEQYF
TRBV19	TRBD1	.	TRBJ1-2	TGTGCCAGTACCCAGTACAGGGGAGAGAACTATGGCTACACCTTC	CASTQYRGENYGYTF
TRBV20-1	.	.	TRBJ2-1	TGCAGTGCTAGAGATCTTGACCCCTCGCAGTTCTTC	CSARDLDPSQFF
TRBV19	TRBD1	.	TRBJ1-2	TGTGCCAGTACTACGGGACAGGGTTTATCTGGCTACACCTTC	CASTTGQGLSGYTF
TRBV10-3	TRBD1	few	TRBJ2-7	TGTGCCATCAGTGAGAGGGGACAGGGGTTCTACGAGCAGTACTTC	CAISERGQGFYEQYF
TRBV2	TRBD1	.	TRBJ2-7	TGTGCCACCTCGGGGGACAGGGGCGAAACCTACGAGCAGTACTTC	CATSGDRGETYEQYF
TRBV29-1	TRBD1	.	TRBJ1-2	TGCGCCGGGACAGAGGCTAACTATGGCTACACCTTC	CAGTEANYGYTF
TRBV10-2	.	once	TRBJ2-2	TGCGCCAGCAGCTTACTAGCAAACACCGGGGAGCTGTCTTTT	CASSLLANTGELSF